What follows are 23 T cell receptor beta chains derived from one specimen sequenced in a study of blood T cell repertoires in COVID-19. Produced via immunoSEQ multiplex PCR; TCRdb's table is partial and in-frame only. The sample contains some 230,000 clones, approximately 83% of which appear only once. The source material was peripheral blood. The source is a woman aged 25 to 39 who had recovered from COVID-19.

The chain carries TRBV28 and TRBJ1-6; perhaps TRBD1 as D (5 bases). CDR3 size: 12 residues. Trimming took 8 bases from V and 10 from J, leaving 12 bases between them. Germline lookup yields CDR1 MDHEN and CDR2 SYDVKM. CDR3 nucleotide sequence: TGTGCCAGCCGGAGGGGTTCCTCACCCCTCCACTTT. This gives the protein CASRRGSSPLHF.

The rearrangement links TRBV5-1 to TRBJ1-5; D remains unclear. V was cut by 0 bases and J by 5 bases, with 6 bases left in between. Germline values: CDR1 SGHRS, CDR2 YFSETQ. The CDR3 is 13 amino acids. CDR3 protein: CASSLEPDQPQHF. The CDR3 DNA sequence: TGCGCCAGCAGCTTGGAGCCTGATCAGCCCCAGCATTTT.

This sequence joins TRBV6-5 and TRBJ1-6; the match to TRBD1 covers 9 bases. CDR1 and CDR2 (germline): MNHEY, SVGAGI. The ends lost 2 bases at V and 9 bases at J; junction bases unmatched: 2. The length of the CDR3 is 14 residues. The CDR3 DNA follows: TGTGCCAGCAGTTACCAGGGACAGGGTTCACCCCTCCACTTT. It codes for CASSYQGQGSPLHF.

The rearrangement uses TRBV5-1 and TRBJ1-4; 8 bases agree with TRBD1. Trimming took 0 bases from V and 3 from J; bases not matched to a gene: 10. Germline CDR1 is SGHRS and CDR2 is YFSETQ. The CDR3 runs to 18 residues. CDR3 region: CASSLGTGSFSANEKLFF. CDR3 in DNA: TGCGCCAGCAGCTTGGGGACAGGGTCTTTTTCGGCTAATGAAAAACTGTTTTTT.

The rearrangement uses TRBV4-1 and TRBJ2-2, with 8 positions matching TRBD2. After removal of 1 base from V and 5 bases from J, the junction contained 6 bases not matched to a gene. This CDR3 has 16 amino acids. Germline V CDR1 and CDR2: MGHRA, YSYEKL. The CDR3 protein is CASSQAAGVRTGELFF. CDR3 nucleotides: TGCGCCAGCAGCCAAGCAGCGGGAGTTAGGACCGGGGAGCTGTTTTTT.

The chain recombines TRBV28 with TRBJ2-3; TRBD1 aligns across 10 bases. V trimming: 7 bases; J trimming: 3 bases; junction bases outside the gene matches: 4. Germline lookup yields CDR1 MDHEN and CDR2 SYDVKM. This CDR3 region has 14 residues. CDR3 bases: TGTGCCAGCAATAGGGACAGGGGAACAGATACGCAGTATTTT. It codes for CASNRDRGTDTQYF.

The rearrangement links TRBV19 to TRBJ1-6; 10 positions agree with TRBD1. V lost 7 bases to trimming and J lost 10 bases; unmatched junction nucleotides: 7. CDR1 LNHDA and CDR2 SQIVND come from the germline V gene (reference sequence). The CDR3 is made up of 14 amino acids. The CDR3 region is CASIDRGQGSPLHF. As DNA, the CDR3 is TGTGCCAGTATTGACAGGGGGCAGGGATCACCCCTCCACTTT. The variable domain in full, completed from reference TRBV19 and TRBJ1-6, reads DGGITQSPKYLFRKEGQNVTLSCEQNLNHDAMYWYRQDPGQGLRLIYYSQIVNDFQKGDIAEGYSVSREKKESFPLTVTSAQKNPTAFYLCASIDRGQGSPLHFGNGTRLTVT.

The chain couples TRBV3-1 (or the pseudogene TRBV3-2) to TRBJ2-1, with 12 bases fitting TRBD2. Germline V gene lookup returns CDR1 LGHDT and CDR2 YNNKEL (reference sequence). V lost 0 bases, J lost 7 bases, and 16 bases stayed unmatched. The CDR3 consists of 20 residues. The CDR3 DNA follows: TGTGCCAGCAGCCAAGAGGAGGGACTAGCGGGCGGTCGAATGGAGAATGAGCAGTTCTTC. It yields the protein CASSQEEGLAGGRMENEQFF.

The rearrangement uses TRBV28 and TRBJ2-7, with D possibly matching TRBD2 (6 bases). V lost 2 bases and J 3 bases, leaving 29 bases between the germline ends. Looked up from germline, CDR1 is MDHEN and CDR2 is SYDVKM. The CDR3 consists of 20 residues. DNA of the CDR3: TGTGCCAGCAGTTTACCCCCAGGGAGGTTTACCCGCGGGTACGACTACGAGCAGTACTTC. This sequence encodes CASSLPPGRFTRGYDYEQYF.

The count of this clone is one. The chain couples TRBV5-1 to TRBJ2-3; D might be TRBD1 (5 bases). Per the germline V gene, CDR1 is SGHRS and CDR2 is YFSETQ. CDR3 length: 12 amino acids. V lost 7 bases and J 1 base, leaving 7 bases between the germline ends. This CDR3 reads CASEGGTDTQYF. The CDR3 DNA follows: TGCGCCAGCGAAGGGGGCACAGATACGCAGTATTTT.

CDR3 residues: CSAQETSGNTGELFF. CDR3 nucleotides: TGCAGCGCCCAAGAAACGAGCGGGAACACCGGGGAGCTGTTTTTT. V is TRBV29-1 and J is TRBJ2-2, with a tentative D call TRBD2 (5 bases). Trimming cost V 7 bases and J 1 base, with 16 bases left between them. Germline CDR1 is SQVTM and CDR2 is ANQGSEA. The CDR3 sequence is 15 residues long.

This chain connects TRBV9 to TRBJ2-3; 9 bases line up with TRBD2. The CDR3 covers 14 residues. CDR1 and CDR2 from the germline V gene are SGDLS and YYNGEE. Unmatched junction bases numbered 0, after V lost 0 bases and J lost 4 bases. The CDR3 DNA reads TGTGCCAGCAGCGTAGTAGCGGGAGCAGATACGCAGTATTTT. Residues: CASSVVAGADTQYF.

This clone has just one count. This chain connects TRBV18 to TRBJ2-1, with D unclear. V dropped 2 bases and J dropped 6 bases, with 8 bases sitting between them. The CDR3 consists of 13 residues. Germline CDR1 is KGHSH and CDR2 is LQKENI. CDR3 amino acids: CASSPEESNEQFF. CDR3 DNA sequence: TGTGCCAGCTCACCAGAGGAGTCCAATGAGCAGTTCTTC.

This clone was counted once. CDR3 coding DNA: TGTGCCAGCAGCTTAGGGGGCCCGGGAGCGGGCAATGAGCAGTTCTTC. Residues: CASSLGGPGAGNEQFF. This rearrangement joins TRBV11-1 to TRBJ2-1, with a possible D match to TRBD2 (6 bases). V gave up 1 base and J gave up 6 bases, with 16 bases separating them. The CDR3 totals 16 residues. The germline CDR1 and CDR2 sequences are SGHAT and FQDESV (reference sequence).

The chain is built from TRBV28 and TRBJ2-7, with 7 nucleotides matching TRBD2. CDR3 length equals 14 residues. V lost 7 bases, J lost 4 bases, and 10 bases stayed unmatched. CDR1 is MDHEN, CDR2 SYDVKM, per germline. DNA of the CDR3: TGTGCCAGCACCGAGTCGTCTAGCGGTTACGAGCAGTACTTC. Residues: CASTESSSGYEQYF.

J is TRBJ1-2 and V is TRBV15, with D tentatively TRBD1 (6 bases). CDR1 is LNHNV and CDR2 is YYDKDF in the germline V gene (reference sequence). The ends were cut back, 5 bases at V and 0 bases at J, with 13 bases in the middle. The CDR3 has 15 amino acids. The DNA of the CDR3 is TGTGCCACCAGCCCCCGGACAGTCCCTAACTATGGCTACACCTTC. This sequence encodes CATSPRTVPNYGYTF.

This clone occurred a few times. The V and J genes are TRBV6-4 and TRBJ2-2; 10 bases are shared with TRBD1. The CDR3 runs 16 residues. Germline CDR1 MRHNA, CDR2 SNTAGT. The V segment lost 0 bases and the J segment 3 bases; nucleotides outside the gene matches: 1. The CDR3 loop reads CASSDSGTGDTGELFF. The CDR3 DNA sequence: TGTGCCAGCAGTGACTCCGGGACAGGGGACACCGGGGAGCTGTTTTTT.

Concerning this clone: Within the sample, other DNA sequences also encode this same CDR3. The CDR3 loop is CSVVGTSNTGELFF. As DNA, the CDR3 is TGCAGCGTTGTAGGGACTTCGAACACCGGGGAGCTGTTTTTT. J is TRBJ2-2 and V is TRBV29-1; weak D call: TRBD2 (6 bases). This CDR3 contains 14 residues. Germline loops: CDR1 SQVTM, CDR2 ANQGSEA. Trimming took off 4 bases at V and 0 bases at J, with 9 bases between the two ends.

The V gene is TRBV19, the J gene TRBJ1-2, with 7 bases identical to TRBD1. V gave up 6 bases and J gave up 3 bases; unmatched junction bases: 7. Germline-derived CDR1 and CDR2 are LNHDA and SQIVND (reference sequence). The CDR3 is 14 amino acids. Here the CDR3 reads CASRDRGGYYGYTF. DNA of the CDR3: TGTGCCAGTAGGGACAGAGGGGGCTACTATGGCTACACCTTC.

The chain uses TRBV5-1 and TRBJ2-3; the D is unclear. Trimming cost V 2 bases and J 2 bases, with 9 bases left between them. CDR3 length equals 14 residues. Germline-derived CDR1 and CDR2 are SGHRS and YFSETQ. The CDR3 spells CASSFDINTDTQYF. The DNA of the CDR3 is TGCGCCAGCAGCTTTGACATCAACACAGATACGCAGTATTTT.

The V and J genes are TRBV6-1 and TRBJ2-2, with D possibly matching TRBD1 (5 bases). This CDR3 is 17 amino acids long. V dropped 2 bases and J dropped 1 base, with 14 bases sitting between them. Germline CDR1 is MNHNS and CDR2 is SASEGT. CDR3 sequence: CASSEWGSGWNTGELFF. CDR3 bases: TGTGCCAGCAGTGAATGGGGATCAGGGTGGAACACCGGGGAGCTGTTTTTT.

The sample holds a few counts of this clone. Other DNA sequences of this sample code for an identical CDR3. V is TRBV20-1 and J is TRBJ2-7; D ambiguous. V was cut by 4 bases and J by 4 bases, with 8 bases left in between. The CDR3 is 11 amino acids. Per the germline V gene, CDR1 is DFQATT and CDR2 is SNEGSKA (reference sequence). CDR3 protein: CSATSGYEQYF. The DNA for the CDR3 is TGCAGTGCTACTTCGGGTTACGAGCAGTACTTC.

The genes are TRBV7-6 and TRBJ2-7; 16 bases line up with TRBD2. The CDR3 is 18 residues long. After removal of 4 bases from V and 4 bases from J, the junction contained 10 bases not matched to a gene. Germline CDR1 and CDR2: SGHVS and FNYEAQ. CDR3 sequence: CASSSTAGTSGGVYEQYF. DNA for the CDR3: TGTGCCAGCAGCTCGACTGCAGGGACTAGCGGGGGGGTTTACGAGCAGTACTTC.